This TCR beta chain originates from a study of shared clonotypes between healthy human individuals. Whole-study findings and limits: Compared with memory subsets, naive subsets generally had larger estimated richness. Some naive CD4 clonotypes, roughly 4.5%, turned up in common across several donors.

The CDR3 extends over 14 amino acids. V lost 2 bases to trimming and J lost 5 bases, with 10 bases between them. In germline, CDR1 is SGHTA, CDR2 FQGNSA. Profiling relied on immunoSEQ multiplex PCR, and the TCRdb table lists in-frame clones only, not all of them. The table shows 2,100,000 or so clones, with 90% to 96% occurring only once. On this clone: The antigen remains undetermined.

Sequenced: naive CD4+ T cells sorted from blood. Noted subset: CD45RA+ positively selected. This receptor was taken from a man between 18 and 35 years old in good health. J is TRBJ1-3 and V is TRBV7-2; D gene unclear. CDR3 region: CASSLLASRNTIYF. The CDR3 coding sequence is TGTGCCAGCAGCTTATTGGCGTCGAGAAACACCATATATTTT.